Ten or more counts support the clone carrying this TCR beta chain. The antigen is unknown. CDR1 and CDR2 from the germline V gene are DFQATT and SNEGSKA (reference sequence). There are 15 residues in the CDR3. J was trimmed by 0 bases and V by 3 bases; bases with no gene match: 4. One entry per CDR3 protein results from TCRdb running MiXCR on the 5' RACE reads. The sample contains hundreds of thousands of distinct CDR3 sequences, about 12% of which appear only once. The data are from a study of CD8 T cells in ankylosing spondylitis. The study, taken as a whole, reports: Ankylosing spondylitis blood appeared to be characterized by a TCR beta motif of several highly homologous variants.

This clonotype was obtained from a male donor with ankylosing spondylitis. The rearrangement uses TRBV20-1 and TRBJ2-1; 8 bases fit TRBD2. Sequenced: blood, either unsorted or a sorted T cell fraction (not recorded which). CDR3 nucleotides: TGCAGTGCTAGGACCACTAGCGGCTCCTACAATGAGCAGTTCTTC. It is translated as CSARTTSGSYNEQFF.